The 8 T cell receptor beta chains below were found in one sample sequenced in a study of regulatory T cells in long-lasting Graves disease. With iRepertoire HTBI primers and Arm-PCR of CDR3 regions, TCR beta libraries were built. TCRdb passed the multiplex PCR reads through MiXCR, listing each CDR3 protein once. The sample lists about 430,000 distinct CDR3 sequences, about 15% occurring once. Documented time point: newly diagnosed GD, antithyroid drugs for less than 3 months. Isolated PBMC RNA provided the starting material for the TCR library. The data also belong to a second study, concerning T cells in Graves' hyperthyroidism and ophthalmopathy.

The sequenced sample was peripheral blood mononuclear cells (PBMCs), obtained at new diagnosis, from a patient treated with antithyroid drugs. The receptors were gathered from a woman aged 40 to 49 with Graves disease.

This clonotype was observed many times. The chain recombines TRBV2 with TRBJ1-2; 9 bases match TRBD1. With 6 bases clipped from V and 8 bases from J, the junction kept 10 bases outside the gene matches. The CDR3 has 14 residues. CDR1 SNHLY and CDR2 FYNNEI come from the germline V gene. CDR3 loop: CASRARDRAEGYTF. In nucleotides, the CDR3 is TGTGCCAGCAGAGCCCGGGACAGGGCGGAAGGCTACACCTTC.

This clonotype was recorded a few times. CDR3 bases: TGCGCCAGCAGCTCCCCGGGCGGCGCGAACTATGGCTACACCTTC. Translating gives CASSSPGGANYGYTF. The chain employs TRBV5-1 and TRBJ1-2; no clear D gene. V lost 3 bases and J lost 2, with 14 bases in between. Germline-derived CDR1 and CDR2 are SGHRS and YFSETQ. The CDR3 is 15 amino acids.

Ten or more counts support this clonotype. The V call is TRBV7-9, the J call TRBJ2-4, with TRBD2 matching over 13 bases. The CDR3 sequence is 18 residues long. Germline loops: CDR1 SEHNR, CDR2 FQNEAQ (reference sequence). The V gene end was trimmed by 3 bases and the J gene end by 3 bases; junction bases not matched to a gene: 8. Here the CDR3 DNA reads TGTGCCAGCAGCTTCGGACTAGCGGGAGTAAAGGACAAAAACATTCAGTACTTC. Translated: CASSFGLAGVKDKNIQYF.

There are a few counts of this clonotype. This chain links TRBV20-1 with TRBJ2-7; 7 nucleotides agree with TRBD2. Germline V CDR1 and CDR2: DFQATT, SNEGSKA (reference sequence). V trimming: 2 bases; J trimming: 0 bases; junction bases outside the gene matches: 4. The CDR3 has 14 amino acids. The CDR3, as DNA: TGCAGTGCTAGACCAAGCGGGACCTCCTACGAGCAGTACTTC. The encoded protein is CSARPSGTSYEQYF.

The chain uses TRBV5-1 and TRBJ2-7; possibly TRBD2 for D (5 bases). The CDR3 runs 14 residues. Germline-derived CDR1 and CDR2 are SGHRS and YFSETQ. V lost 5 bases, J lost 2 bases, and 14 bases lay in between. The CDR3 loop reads CASSRPGFPYEQYF. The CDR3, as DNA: TGCGCCAGCAGTCGCCCGGGGTTCCCCTACGAGCAGTACTTC.

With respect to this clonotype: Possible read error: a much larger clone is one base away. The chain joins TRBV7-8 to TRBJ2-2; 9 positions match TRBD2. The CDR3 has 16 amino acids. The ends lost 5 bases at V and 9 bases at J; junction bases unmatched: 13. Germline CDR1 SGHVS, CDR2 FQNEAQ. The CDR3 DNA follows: TGTGCCAGCAGCCCCACCCGCGGGAGGGCCGAGAGGGAGCTGTTTTTT. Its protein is CASSPTRGRAERELFF. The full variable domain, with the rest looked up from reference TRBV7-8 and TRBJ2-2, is GAGVSQSPRYKVAKRGQDVALRCDPISGHVSLFWYQQALGQGPEFLTYFQNEAQLDKSGLPSDRFFAERPEGSVSTLKIQRTQQEDSAVYLCASSPTRGRAERELFFGEGSRLTVL.

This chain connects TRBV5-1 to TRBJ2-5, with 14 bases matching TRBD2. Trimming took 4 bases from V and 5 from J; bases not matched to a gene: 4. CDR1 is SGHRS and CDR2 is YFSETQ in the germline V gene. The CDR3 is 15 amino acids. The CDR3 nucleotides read TGCGCCAGCAGCAGCAGACTAGCGGGAGGGGAGACCCAGTACTTC. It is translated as CASSSRLAGGETQYF.

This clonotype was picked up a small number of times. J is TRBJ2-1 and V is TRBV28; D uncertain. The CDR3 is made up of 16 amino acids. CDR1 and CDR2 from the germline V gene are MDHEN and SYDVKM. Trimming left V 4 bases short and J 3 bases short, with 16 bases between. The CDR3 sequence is CASSSAFHLLYNEQFF. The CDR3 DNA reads TGTGCCAGCAGTTCGGCCTTCCACCTTCTCTACAATGAGCAGTTCTTC.